This T cell receptor beta chain originates from a study of spatial heterogeneity in lung cancer. Study context: The cohort: 70 to 75 early-stage, untreated non-small cell lung cancer patients. Taken at a median of around 22 months after resection, follow-up PBMC samples underwent sequencing when available. Alpha-chain sequences were consistently detected in smaller numbers than beta-chain sequences.

Time point meaning: blood at routine non-recurrence follow-up after resection. The sequenced material consisted of unsorted whole RNA from tumor, nontumor lung or frozen PBMC. This clonotype was counted ten times or more. The CDR3 is made up of 13 amino acids. Trimming took off 8 bases at V and 1 base at J, with 12 bases between the two ends. Looked up from germline, CDR1 is MNHNS and CDR2 is SASEGT. TCRdb re-called the 5' RACE reads with MiXCR, one entry per CDR3 protein. Among 95,000 to 130,000 distinct CDR3 sequences, more than 9% were seen once, and the ten largest hold 16%. The V gene is TRBV6-1, the J gene TRBJ2-7; D remains ambiguous. The sample here was PBMCs, taken at follow-up. This clonotype originated in a male donor with early-stage non-small cell lung cancer. The CDR3 DNA sequence: TGTGCCAGCCGCCGGACGGATTCCTACGAGCAGTACTTC. This gives the protein CASRRTDSYEQYF.